This TCR beta chain came from a study of T cell responses to AZD1222 COVID-19 vaccine. Study-wide findings and caveats: The sample set comprised mostly white British donors with more females, and clonal diversity was possibly underestimated.

Method: immunoSEQ multiplex PCR; TCRdb's copy keeps in-frame clones and lacks some. The top ten clones hold 5% to 7.5% of a sample with more than 150,000 clones, 85% to 90% of them seen once. The CDR3 sequence is 15 residues long. J gave up 1 base and V 4 bases, and 4 bases lay outside the gene matches. Germline V CDR1 and CDR2: MGHRA, YSYEKL. This clone is a singleton in its sample. Its antigen is undetermined. The chain uses TRBV4-1 and TRBJ1-1; 9 bases line up with TRBD1. The starting material was peripheral blood, obtained on day 0 of AZD1222 vaccination. The TCR originated in an adult in good health. CDR3 in DNA: TGCGCCAGCAGCCCGGGACAGGGAAGGAACACTGAAGCTTTCTTT. This sequence encodes CASSPGQGRNTEAFF.